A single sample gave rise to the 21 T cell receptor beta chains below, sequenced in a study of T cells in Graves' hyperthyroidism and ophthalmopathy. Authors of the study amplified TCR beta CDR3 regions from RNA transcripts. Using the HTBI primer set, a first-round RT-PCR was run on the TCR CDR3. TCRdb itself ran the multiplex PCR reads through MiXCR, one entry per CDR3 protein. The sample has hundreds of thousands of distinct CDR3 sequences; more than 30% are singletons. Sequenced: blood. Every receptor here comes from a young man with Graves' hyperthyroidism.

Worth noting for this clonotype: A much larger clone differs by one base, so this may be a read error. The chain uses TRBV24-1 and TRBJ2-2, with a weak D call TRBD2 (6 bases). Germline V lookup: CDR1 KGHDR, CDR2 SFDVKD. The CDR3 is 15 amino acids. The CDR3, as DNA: TGTGCCACCAGTGACGCGAATGAGGCTACCGGGGGGCTGTTTTTT. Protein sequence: CATSDANEATGGLFF.

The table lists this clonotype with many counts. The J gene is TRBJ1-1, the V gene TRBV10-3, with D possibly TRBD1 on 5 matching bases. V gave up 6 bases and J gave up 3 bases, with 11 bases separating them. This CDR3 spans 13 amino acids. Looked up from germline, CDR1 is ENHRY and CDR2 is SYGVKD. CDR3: CAISSVGDTEAFF. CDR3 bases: TGTGCCATCAGCTCGGTGGGGGACACTGAAGCTTTCTTT.

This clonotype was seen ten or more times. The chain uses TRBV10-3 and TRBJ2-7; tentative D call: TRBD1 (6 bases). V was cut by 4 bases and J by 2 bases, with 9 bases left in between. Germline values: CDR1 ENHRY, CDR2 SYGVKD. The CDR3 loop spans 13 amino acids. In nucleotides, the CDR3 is TGTGCCATCAGTGCCCGGGACACCTACGAGCAGTACTTC. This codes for CAISARDTYEQYF.

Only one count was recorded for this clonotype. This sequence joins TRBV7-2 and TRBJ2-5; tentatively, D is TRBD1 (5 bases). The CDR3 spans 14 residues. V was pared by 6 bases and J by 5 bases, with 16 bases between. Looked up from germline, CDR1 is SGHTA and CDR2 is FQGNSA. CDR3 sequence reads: CASSFLTGRETQYF. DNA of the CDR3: TGTGCCAGCAGTTTCCTCACAGGCCGCGAGACCCAGTACTTC.

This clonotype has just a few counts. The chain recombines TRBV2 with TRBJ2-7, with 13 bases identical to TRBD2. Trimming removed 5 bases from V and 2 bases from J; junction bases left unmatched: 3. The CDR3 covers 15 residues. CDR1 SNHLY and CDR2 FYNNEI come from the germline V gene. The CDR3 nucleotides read TGTGCCAGCAGTCGGACTAGCGGGAGTCCCTACGAGCAGTACTTC. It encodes CASSRTSGSPYEQYF.

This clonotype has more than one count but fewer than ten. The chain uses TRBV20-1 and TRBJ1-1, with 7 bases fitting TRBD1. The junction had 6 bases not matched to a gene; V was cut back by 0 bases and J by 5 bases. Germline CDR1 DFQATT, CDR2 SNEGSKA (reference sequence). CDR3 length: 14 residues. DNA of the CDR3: TGCAGTGCTAGAGAAGGGACAGCGGGGACTGAAGCTTTCTTT. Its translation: CSAREGTAGTEAFF.

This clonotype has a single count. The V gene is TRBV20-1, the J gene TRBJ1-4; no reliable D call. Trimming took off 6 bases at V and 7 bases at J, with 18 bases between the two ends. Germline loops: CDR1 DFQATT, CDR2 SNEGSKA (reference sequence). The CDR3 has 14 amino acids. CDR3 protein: CSASSPRGGEKLFF. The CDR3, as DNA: TGCAGTGCCAGCAGCCCCCGGGGAGGTGAAAAACTGTTTTTT.

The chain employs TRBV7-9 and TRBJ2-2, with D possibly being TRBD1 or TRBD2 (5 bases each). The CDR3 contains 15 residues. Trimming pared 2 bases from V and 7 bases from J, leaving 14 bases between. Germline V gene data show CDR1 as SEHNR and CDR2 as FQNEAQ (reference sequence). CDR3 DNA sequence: TGTGCCAGCAGCTTATCCCGAGGGGCGGACGGGGAGCTGTTTTTT. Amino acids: CASSLSRGADGELFF.

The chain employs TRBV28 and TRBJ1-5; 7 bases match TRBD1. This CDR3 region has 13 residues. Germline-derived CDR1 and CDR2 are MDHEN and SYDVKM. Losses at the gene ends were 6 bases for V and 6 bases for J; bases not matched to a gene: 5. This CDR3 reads CASRKQGSQPQHF. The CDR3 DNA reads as TGTGCCAGCAGGAAACAGGGGAGTCAGCCCCAGCATTTT.

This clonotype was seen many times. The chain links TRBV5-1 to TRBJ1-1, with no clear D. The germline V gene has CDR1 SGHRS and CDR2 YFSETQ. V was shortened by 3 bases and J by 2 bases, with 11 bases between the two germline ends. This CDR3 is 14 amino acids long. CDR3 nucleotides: TGCGCCAGCAGCTATGACGTTCCAAACACTGAAGCTTTCTTT. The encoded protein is CASSYDVPNTEAFF.

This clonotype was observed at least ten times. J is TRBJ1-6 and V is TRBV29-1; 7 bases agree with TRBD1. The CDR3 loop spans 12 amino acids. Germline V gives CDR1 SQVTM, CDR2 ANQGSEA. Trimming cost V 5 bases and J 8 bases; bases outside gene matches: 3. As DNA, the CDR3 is TGCAGCGTTCGACAGGGAGATTCACCCCTCCACTTT. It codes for CSVRQGDSPLHF.

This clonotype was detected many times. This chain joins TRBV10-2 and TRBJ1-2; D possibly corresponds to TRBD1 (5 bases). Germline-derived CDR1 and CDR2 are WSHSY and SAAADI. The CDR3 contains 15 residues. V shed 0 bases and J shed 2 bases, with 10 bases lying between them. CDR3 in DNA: TGCGCCAGCAGTGAGTCGATGGGGGGGAACTATGGCTACACCTTC. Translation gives CASSESMGGNYGYTF.

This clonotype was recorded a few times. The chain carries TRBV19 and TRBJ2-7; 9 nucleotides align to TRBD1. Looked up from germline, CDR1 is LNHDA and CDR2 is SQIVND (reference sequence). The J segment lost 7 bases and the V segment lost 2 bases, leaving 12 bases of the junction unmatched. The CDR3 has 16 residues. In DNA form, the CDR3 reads TGTGCCAGTAGTATAAGCGGGGACAGGGTCCCTGGGGAGCAGTACTTC. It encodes CASSISGDRVPGEQYF.

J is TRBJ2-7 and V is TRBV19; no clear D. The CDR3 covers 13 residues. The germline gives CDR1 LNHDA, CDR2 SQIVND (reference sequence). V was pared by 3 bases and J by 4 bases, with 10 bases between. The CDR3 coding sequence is TGTGCCAGTAGTATGTTTCCCGGATACGAGCAGTACTTC. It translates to CASSMFPGYEQYF.

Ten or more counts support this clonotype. CDR3 bases: TGTGCCAGCACCCCGGGACTGAGGATGGGCGAGCAGTACTTC. This codes for CASTPGLRMGEQYF. J is TRBJ2-7 and V is TRBV2; possible D gene TRBD2, 6 bases. Germline V gives CDR1 SNHLY, CDR2 FYNNEI. The CDR3 is 14 amino acids. V was clipped by 7 bases and J by 6 bases, with 19 bases between them.

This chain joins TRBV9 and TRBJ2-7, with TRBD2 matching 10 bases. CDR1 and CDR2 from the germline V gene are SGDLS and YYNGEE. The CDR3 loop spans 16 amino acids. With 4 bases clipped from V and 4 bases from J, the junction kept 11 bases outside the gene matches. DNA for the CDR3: TGTGCCAGCAGCTCCTCTAGCGGGAGTTCTTCATACGAGCAGTACTTC. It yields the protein CASSSSSGSSSYEQYF.

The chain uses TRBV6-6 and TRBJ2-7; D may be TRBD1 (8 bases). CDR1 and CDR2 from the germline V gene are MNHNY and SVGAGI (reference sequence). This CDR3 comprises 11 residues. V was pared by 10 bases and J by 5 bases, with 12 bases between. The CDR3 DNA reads TGTGCCATAACAGGGGGGGACGAGCAGTACTTC. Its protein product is CAITGGDEQYF.

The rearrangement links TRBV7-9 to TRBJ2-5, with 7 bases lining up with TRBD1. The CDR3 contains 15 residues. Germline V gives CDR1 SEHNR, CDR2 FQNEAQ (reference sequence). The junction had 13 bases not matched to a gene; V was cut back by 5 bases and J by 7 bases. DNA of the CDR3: TGTGCCAGCAGCCCTCGGACAGGTGGCCCGGTGACCCAGTACTTC. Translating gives CASSPRTGGPVTQYF.

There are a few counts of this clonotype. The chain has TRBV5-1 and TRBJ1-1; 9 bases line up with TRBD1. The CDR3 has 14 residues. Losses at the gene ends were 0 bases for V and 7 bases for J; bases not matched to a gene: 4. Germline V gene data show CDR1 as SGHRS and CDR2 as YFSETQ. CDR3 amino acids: CASSLGGTGNEAFF. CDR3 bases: TGCGCCAGCAGCTTGGGAGGGACAGGGAATGAAGCTTTCTTT.

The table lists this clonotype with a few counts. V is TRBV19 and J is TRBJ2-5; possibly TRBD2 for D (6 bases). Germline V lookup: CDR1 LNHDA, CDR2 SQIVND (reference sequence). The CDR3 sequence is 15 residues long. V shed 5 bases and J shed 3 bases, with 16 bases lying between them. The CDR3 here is CASSRGPQREETQYF. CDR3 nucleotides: TGTGCCAGTAGTCGTGGGCCCCAGCGGGAAGAGACCCAGTACTTC.

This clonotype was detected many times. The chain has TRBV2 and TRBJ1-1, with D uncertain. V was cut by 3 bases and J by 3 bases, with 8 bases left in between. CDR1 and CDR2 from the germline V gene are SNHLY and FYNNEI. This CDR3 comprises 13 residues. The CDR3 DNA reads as TGTGCCAGCAGTGAGACGGATTACACTGAAGCTTTCTTT. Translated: CASSETDYTEAFF.